This T cell receptor beta chain stems from a study of T cell responses to AZD1222 COVID-19 vaccine. In germline, CDR1 is LNHDA, CDR2 SQIVND (reference sequence). This CDR3 has 14 amino acids. V shed 3 bases, J shed 9 bases, and the junction held 7 bases outside the gene matches. Sequencing used immunoSEQ multiplex PCR; TCRdb keeps in-frame clones, though not all of them. The repertoire includes some 170,000 clones, approximately 92% of them detected once, and about 3% sits in the top ten. The TCR was taken from an adult in good health. The rearrangement uses TRBV19 and TRBJ2-1; 8 bases map to TRBD2. Here the sequenced sample was peripheral blood, taken on day 0 of AZD1222 vaccination. In nucleotides, the CDR3 is TGTGCCAGTAGTATGGAACTAGCGGTCCCTGAGCAGTTCTTC. Amino acid sequence: CASSMELAVPEQFF.